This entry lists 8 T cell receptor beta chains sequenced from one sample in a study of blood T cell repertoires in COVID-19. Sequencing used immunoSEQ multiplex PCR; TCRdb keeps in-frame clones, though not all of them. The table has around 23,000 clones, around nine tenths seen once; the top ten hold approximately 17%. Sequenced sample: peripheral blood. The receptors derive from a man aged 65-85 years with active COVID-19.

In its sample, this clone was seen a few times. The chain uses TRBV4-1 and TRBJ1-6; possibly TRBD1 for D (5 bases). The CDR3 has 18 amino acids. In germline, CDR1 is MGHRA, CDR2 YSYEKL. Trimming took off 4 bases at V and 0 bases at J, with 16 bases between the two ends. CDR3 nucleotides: TGCGCCAGCAGCCGAGAAACAGGCGGGAGCTCCTATAATTCACCCCTCCACTTT. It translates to CASSRETGGSSYNSPLHF.

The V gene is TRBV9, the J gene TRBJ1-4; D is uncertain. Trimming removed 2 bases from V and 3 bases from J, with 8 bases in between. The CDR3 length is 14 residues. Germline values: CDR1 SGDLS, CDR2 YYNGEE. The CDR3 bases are TGTGCCAGCAGCGTCGGAGGTGCTAATGAAAAACTGTTTTTT. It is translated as CASSVGGANEKLFF.

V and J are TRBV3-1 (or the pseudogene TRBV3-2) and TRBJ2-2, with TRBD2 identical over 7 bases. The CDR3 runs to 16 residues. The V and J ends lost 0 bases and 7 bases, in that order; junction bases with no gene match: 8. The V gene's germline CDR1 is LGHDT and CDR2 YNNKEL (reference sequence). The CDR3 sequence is CASSQDRGSLYGELFF. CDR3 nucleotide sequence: TGTGCCAGCAGCCAAGATCGCGGGAGCCTATACGGGGAGCTGTTTTTT.

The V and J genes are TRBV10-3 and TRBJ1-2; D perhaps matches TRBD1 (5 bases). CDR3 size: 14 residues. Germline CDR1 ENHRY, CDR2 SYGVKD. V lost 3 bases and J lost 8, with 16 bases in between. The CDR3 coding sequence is TGTGCCATCAGTGAATCTACAGGCCCCGGGGGCTACACCTTC. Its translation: CAISESTGPGGYTF.

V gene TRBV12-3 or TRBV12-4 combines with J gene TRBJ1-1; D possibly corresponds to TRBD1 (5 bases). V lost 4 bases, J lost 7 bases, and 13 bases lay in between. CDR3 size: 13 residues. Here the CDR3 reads CASSSDTRVEAFF. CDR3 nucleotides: TGTGCCAGCAGTTCGGACACACGGGTTGAAGCTTTCTTT.

This chain's CDR3 is CASWAGEYTEAFF. The CDR3 DNA sequence: TGTGCCAGCTGGGCAGGGGAATACACTGAAGCTTTCTTT. The chain combines TRBV6-5 with TRBJ1-1; the D gene is possibly TRBD1 (6 bases). This CDR3 region has 13 residues. Germline assignment: CDR1 MNHEY and CDR2 SVGAGI. Trimming removed 8 bases at V and 3 bases at J, with 13 bases between.

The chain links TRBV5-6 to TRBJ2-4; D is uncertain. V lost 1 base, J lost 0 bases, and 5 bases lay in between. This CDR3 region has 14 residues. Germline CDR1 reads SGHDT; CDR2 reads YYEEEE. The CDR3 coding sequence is TGTGCCAGCAGCTTGCGGTTAGCCAAAAACATTCAGTACTTC. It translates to CASSLRLAKNIQYF.

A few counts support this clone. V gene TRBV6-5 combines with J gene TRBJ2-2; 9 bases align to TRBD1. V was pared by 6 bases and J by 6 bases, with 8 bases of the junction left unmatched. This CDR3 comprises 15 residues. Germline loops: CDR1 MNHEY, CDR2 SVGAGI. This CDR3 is CASRLGTGWAGELFF. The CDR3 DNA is TGTGCCAGCAGGCTAGGGACAGGGTGGGCCGGGGAGCTGTTTTTT.